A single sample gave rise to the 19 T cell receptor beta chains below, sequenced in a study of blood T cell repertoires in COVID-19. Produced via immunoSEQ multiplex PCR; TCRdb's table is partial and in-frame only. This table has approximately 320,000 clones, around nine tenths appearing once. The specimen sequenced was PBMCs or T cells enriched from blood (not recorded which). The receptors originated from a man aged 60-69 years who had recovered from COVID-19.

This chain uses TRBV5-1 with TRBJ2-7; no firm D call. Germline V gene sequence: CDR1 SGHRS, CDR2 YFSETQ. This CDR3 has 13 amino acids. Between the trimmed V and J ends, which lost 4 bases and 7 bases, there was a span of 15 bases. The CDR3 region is CASSPDLMREQYF. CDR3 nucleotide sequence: TGCGCCAGCAGCCCAGATCTAATGCGGGAGCAGTACTTC.

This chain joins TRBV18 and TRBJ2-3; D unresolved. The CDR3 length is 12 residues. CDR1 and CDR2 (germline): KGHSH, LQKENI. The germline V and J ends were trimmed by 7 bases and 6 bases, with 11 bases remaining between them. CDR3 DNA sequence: TGTGCCAGCTTCCAGCGTGGGGATACGCAGTATTTT. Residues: CASFQRGDTQYF.

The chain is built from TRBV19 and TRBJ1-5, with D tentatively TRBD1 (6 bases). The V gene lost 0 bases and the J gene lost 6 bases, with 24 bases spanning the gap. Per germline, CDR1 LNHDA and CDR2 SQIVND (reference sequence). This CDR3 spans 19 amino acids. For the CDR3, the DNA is TGTGCCAGTAGTATAGATCGGGCGGGTGTCAGGGGTGCCGGTCAGCCCCAGCATTTT. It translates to CASSIDRAGVRGAGQPQHF.

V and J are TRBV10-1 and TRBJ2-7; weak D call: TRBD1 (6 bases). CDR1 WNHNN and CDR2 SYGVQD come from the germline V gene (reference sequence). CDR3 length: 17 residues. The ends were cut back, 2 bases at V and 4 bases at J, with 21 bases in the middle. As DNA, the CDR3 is TGCGCCAGCAGTGAGAGGGTTCGTCCGAGGACAGCGTACGAGCAGTACTTC. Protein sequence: CASSERVRPRTAYEQYF.

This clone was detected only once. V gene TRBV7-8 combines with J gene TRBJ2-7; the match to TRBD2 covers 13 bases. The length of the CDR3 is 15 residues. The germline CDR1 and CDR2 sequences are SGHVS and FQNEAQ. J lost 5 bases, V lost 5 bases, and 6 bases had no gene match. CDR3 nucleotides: TGTGCCAGCAGCATAGGACTAGCGGGAGCCCACGAGCAGTACTTC. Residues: CASSIGLAGAHEQYF.

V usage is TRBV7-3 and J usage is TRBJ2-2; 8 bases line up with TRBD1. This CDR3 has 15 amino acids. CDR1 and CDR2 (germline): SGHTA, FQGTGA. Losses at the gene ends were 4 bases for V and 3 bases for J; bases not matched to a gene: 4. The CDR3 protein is CASSSQGGHTGELFF. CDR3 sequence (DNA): TGTGCCAGCAGCTCACAGGGGGGACACACCGGGGAGCTGTTTTTT.

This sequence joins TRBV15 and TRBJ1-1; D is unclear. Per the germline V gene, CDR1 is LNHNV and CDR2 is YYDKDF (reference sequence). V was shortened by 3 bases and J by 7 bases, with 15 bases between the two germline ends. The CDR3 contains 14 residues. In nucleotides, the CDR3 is TGTGCCACCAGCAGGGCGGGCAACCGCTTTGAAGCTTTCTTT. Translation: CATSRAGNRFEAFF.

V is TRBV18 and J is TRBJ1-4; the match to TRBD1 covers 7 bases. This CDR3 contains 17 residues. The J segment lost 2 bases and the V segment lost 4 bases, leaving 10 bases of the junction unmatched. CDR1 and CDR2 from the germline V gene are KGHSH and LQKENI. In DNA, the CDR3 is TGTGCCAGCTCACACGGACAGATACAGGGGACTAATGAAAAACTGTTTTTT. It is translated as CASSHGQIQGTNEKLFF.

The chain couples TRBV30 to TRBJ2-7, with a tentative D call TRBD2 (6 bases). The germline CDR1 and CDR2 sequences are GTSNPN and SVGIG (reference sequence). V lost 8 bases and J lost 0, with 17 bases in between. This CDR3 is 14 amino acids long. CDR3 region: CAGKYSGTSYEQYF. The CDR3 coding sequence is TGTGCCGGTAAATATAGCGGTACCTCCTACGAGCAGTACTTC.

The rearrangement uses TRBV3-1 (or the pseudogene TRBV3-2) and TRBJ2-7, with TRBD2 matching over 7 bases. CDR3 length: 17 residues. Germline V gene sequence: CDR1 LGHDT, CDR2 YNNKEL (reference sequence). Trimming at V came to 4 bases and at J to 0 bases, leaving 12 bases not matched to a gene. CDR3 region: CASSRFCLAADSYEQYF. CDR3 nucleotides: TGTGCCAGCAGCCGATTTTGCCTAGCGGCAGACTCCTACGAGCAGTACTTC.

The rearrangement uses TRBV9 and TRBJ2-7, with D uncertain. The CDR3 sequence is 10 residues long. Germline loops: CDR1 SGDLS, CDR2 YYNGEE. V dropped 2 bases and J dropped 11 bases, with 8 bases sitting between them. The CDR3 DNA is TGTGCCAGCAGCGTGGTCCGGGAGTACTTC. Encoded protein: CASSVVREYF. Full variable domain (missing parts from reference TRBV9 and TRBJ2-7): DSGVTQTPKHLITATGQRVTLRCSPRSGDLSVYWYQQSLDQGLQFLIQYYNGEERAKGNILERFSAQQFPDLHSELNLSSLELGDSALYFCASSVVREYFGPGTRLTVT.

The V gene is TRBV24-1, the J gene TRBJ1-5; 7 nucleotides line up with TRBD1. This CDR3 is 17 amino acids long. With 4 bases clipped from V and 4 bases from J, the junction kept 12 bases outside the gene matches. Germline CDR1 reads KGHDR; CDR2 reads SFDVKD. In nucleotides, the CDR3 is TGTGCCACCAGTGAGACGACAGGGCAATTAAGGAATCAGCCCCAGCATTTT. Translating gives CATSETTGQLRNQPQHF.

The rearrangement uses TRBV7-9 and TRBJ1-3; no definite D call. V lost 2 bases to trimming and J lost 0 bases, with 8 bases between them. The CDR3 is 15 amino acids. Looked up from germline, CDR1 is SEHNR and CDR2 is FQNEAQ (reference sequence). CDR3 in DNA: TGTGCCAGCAGCTTAATCGCGGACTCTGGAAACACCATATATTTT. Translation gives CASSLIADSGNTIYF.

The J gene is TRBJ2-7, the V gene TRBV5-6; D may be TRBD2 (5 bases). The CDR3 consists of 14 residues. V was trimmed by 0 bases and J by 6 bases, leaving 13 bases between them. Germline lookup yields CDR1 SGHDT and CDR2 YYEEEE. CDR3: CASSLGRSGSEQYF. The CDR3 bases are TGTGCCAGCAGCTTGGGGAGGTCGGGCTCCGAGCAGTACTTC.

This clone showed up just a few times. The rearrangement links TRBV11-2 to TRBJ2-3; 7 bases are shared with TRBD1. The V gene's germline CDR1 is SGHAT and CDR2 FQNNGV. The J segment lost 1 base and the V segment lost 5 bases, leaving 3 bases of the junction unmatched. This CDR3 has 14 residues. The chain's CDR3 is CASSAGQGTDTQYF. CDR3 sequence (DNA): TGTGCCAGCAGCGCAGGACAGGGCACAGATACGCAGTATTTT.

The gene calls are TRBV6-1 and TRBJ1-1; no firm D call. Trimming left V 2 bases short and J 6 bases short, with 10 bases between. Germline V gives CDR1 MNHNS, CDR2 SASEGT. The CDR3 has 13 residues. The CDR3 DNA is TGTGCCAGCAGTGAATCGAGGAGTGCTGAAGCTTTCTTT. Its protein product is CASSESRSAEAFF.

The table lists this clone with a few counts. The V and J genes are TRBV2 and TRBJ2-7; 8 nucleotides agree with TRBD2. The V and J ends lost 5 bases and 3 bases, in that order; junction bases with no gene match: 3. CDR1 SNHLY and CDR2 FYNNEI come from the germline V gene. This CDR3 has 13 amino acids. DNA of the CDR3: TGTGCCAGCAGTCGTAGCGGGAACTACGAGCAGTACTTC. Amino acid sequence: CASSRSGNYEQYF.

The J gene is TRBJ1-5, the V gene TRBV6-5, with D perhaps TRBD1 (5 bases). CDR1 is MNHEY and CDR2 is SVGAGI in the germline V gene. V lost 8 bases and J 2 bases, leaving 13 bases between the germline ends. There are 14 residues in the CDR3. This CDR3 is CASRGGGGNQPQHF. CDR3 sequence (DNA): TGTGCCAGCCGGGGCGGGGGAGGCAATCAGCCCCAGCATTTT.

The chain's CDR3 is CASSQTSGGHPRTQYF. The CDR3 DNA is TGTGCCAGCAGCCAGACTAGCGGGGGGCACCCCCGTACGCAGTATTTT. This sequence joins TRBV27 and TRBJ2-3; 13 nucleotides agree with TRBD2. The CDR3 extends over 16 amino acids. Germline trimming cut 6 bases from V and 8 bases from J; bases unmatched to any gene: 11. Per germline, CDR1 MNHEY and CDR2 SMNVEV (reference sequence).